Presented here are 12 T cell receptor beta chains from one specimen sequenced in a study of blood T cell repertoires in COVID-19. This table comes from immunoSEQ multiplex PCR, and its TCRdb copy is limited to in-frame clones, with some not included. The table lists almost 200,000 clones, around 85% of them singletons, with 0.9% to 0.95% in the top ten. Sequenced input: peripheral blood. These receptors all come from a man in his fifties or sixties with COVID-19, enrolled during active disease.

This clone was recorded a few times. The chain is built from TRBV29-1 and TRBJ2-2, with TRBD1 matching over 7 bases. V shed 6 bases, J shed 4 bases, and the junction held 11 bases outside the gene matches. The CDR3 extends over 15 amino acids. In germline, CDR1 is SQVTM, CDR2 ANQGSEA. CDR3 nucleotides: TGCAGCGTCAAACAACCGGGACAGCGCACCGGGGAGCTGTTTTTT. It codes for CSVKQPGQRTGELFF.

Turning to this clone: Other nucleotide sequences in the sample specify the same CDR3. This chain's CDR3 is CASSVGQAGANVLTF. CDR3 DNA: TGTGCCAGCAGTGTTGGACAGGCGGGGGCCAACGTCCTGACTTTC. The chain carries TRBV2 and TRBJ2-6; TRBD1 matches 7 bases. Unmatched junction bases numbered 4, after V lost 4 bases and J lost 4 bases. Looked up from germline, CDR1 is SNHLY and CDR2 is FYNNEI. CDR3 length equals 15 residues.

The V and J genes are TRBV5-5 and TRBJ1-6; TRBD1 might be the D (6 bases). The germline V and J ends were trimmed by 2 bases and 3 bases, with 12 bases remaining between them. The CDR3 spans 16 residues. CDR1 is SGHKS and CDR2 is YYEKEE in the germline V gene (reference sequence). The CDR3 region is CASSFPGTYYNSPLHF. CDR3 bases: TGTGCCAGCAGCTTCCCCGGGACATACTATAATTCACCCCTCCACTTT.

The V gene is TRBV7-3, the J gene TRBJ2-7; 9 bases are shared with TRBD1. The CDR3 loop spans 13 amino acids. The germline V gene encodes CDR1 SGHTA and CDR2 FQGTGA. V shed 5 bases, J shed 5 bases, and the junction held 4 bases outside the gene matches. The CDR3 DNA sequence: TGTGCCAGCAGCCGACAGGGGGGCAACGAGCAGTACTTC. This codes for CASSRQGGNEQYF. The full variable domain, in which reference TRBV7-3 and TRBJ2-7 provide the parts outside the CDR3, is GAGVSQTPSNKVTEKGKYVELRCDPISGHTALYWYRQSLGQGPEFLIYFQGTGAADDSGLPNDRFFAVRPEGSVSTLKIQRTERGDSAVYLCASSRQGGNEQYFGPGTRLTVT.

This clone was detected only a few times. The chain carries TRBV19 and TRBJ1-5, with 8 positions matching TRBD1. V shed 1 base, J shed 7 bases, and the junction held 9 bases outside the gene matches. CDR1 and CDR2 from the germline V gene are LNHDA and SQIVND (reference sequence). This CDR3 has 16 amino acids. This chain's CDR3 is CASSIAQGAHLQPQHF. CDR3 sequence (DNA): TGTGCCAGTAGTATAGCCCAGGGGGCGCATCTCCAGCCCCAGCATTTT.

This chain joins TRBV28 and TRBJ1-1, with 7 bases identical to TRBD1. With 7 bases clipped from V and 8 bases from J, the junction kept 10 bases outside the gene matches. The germline V gene encodes CDR1 MDHEN and CDR2 SYDVKM. This CDR3 has 13 residues. The CDR3 spells CASTYTGQLEAFF. The CDR3 nucleotides read TGTGCCAGCACATATACGGGACAGCTAGAAGCTTTCTTT.

This clone came up a few times. The J gene is TRBJ1-2, the V gene TRBV29-1, with D unresolved. The CDR3 is 13 residues long. The V gene lost 4 bases and the J gene lost 7 bases, with 16 bases spanning the gap. Germline values: CDR1 SQVTM, CDR2 ANQGSEA. CDR3 region: CSVVAAGSSGYTF. The CDR3 DNA follows: TGCAGCGTTGTGGCAGCAGGATCAAGTGGCTACACCTTC.

The chain uses TRBV28 and TRBJ1-5; 7 nucleotides line up with TRBD1. V shed 6 bases and J 2 bases; nucleotides not matched to a gene: 7. In germline, CDR1 is MDHEN, CDR2 SYDVKM. This CDR3 contains 15 residues. CDR3 DNA: TGTGCCAGCAGCCCACAGGGGTCACGCAATCAGCCCCAGCATTTT. Its translation is CASSPQGSRNQPQHF.

V is TRBV7-9 and J is TRBJ1-1; D not certain. The CDR3 is 18 residues long. Germline-derived CDR1 and CDR2 are SEHNR and FQNEAQ (reference sequence). With 6 bases removed from V and 4 bases from J, the gap between germline ends came to 27 bases. This CDR3 is CASSVGRATSGRSTEAFF. DNA for the CDR3: TGTGCCAGCAGTGTAGGACGGGCGACCTCGGGAAGGAGCACTGAAGCTTTCTTT.

The chain links TRBV4-2 to TRBJ2-7; a possible D gene is TRBD2 (6 bases). The CDR3 is 15 residues long. The V gene lost 1 base and the J gene lost 5 bases, with 15 bases spanning the gap. The V gene's germline CDR1 is LGHNA and CDR2 YNFKEQ. As DNA, the CDR3 is TGTGCCAGCAGCCAAGTCGAGGGCGGGGCCAACGAGCAGTACTTC. It encodes CASSQVEGGANEQYF.

The chain is built from TRBV18 and TRBJ1-6; 7 nucleotides agree with TRBD1. Losses at the gene ends were 4 bases for V and 12 bases for J; bases not matched to a gene: 12. Germline V lookup: CDR1 KGHSH, CDR2 LQKENI. The CDR3 has 15 residues. The CDR3 here is CASSRGQGVGEPLHF. The CDR3 bases are TGTGCCAGCTCACGGGGGCAGGGGGTAGGCGAACCCCTCCACTTT.

The chain recombines TRBV30 with TRBJ2-3, with D perhaps matching TRBD2 (6 bases). This CDR3 is 15 amino acids long. V lost 3 bases and J 3 bases, leaving 16 bases between the germline ends. CDR1 is GTSNPN and CDR2 is SVGIG in the germline V gene (reference sequence). In DNA, the CDR3 is TGTGCCTGGAGACGGGCGGGAAGGGAGACAGATACGCAGTATTTT. It is translated as CAWRRAGRETDTQYF.